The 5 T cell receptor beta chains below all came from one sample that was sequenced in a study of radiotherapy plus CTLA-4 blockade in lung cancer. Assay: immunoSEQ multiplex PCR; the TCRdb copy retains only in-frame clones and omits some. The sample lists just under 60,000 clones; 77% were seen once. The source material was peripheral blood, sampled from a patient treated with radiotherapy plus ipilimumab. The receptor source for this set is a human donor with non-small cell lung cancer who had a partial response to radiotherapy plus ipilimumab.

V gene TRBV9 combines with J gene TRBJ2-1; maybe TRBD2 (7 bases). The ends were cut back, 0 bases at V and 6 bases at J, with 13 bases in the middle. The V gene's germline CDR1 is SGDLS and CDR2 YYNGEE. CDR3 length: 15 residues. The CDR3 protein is CASSVEGGAFNEQFF. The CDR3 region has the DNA TGTGCCAGCAGCGTAGAGGGGGGGGCATTCAATGAGCAGTTCTTC.

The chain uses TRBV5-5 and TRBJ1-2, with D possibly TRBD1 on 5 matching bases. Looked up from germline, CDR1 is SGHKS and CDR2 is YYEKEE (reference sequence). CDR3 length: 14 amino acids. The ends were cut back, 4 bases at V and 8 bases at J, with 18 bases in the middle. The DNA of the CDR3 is TGTGCCAGCAGCCCGCCGGGACCCCGGGAGGGCTACACCTTC. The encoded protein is CASSPPGPREGYTF.

DNA for the CDR3: TGTGCCAGCAGTTCCGCACCGGGACATAGCAATCAGCCCCAGCATTTT. It yields the protein CASSSAPGHSNQPQHF. The rearrangement joins TRBV28 to TRBJ1-5; D is possibly TRBD1 (6 bases). Trimming removed 4 bases at V and 0 bases at J, with 13 bases between. Germline V gene lookup returns CDR1 MDHEN and CDR2 SYDVKM. The CDR3 loop spans 16 amino acids.

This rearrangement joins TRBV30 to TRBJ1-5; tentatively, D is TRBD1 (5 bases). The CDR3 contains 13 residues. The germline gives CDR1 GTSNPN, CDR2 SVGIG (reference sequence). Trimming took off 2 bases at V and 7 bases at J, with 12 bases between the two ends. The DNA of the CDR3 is TGTGCCTGGAGTATGGGGGGGGGACAGCCCCAGCATTTT. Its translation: CAWSMGGGQPQHF.

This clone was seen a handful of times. CDR3 DNA sequence: TGTGCCACCAGCAGAGATGGCGGGACAGGGCCCTCTTATCAGCCCCAGCATTTT. Translating it yields CATSRDGGTGPSYQPQHF. V gene TRBV15 combines with J gene TRBJ1-5, with TRBD1 matching 9 bases. Trimming took 0 bases from V and 5 from J; bases not matched to a gene: 11. The CDR3 runs to 18 residues. Germline CDR1 LNHNV, CDR2 YYDKDF (reference sequence).